Detailed here is one T cell receptor (beta chain). What it binds is not known. Both subsets, CD45RA+ naive and CD45RA-negative memory, were split from the CD4+ cells. This CDR3 is 16 amino acids long. CDR1 and CDR2 from the germline V gene are LNHDA and SQIVND (reference sequence). V was clipped by 4 bases and J by 4 bases; unmatched bases: 7. This specimen comes from a study of shared clonotypes between healthy human individuals. Study observations and caveats: Among donors, clonotype sharing was expected to be affected by sequencing depth.

The assay was run at deep level. Only in-frame clones appear in the TCRdb table, and some are missing; sequencing was by immunoSEQ multiplex PCR. This sample carries 2 million to 2.5 million clones, 85% to 95% of them seen once, and the ten largest clones take 0.39%. The TCR sequence derives from a man aged 18-30 years in good health. Some clones in this sample may be carry-over from other donors' samples. This rearrangement joins TRBV19 to TRBJ2-1; 10 bases agree with TRBD1. Sequenced: naive CD4+ T cells from PBMCs. The subset denotes: CD45RA+ positively selected. The CDR3 region is CASSKPGQGPYNEQFF. The CDR3 DNA reads TGTGCCAGTAGTAAACCGGGACAGGGGCCTTACAATGAGCAGTTCTTC.